The 9 T cell receptor beta chains below all came from one sample that was sequenced in a study of T cells in Graves' hyperthyroidism and ophthalmopathy. Researchers took RNA transcripts and amplified the TCR beta CDR3 regions from them. Initially, a first-round RT-PCR of the TCR CDR3 employed the HTBI primer set. TCRdb re-called the multiplex PCR reads with MiXCR, one entry per CDR3 protein. The table has around 420,000 distinct CDR3 sequences, approximately 14% seen once; the top ten hold 7.5% to 8%. The sample was blood. Every receptor here comes from a woman aged 18-35 years with Graves' hyperthyroidism.

This clonotype has only one observation. A read error is possible here, since a much larger clone lies one base away. The J gene is TRBJ1-1, the V gene TRBV11-3; D uncertain. This CDR3 spans 15 amino acids. Germline V gene sequence: CDR1 SGHNT, CDR2 YENEEA. The CDR3 DNA follows: TGTGCCAGCAGCGCTCCCCCAAGTTGGAACGCTGAAGCTTTCTTT. It translates to CASSAPPSWNAEAFF.

At least ten counts were recorded for this clonotype. This chain connects TRBV12-3 or TRBV12-4 to TRBJ2-7, with D tentatively TRBD2 (5 bases). The CDR3 is made up of 14 amino acids. Trimming removed 2 bases at V and 2 bases at J, with 10 bases between. CDR3 in DNA: TGTGCCAGCAGTTTACGAGGGAAGCCCTACGAGCAGTACTTC. Residues: CASSLRGKPYEQYF.

J is TRBJ1-3 and V is TRBV7-3; D is perhaps TRBD1 (5 bases). CDR1 is SGHTA, CDR2 FQGTGA, per germline. The CDR3 length is 16 residues. V gave up 5 bases and J gave up 5 bases, with 19 bases separating them. The CDR3 loop reads CASSPETGGTRNTIYF. The CDR3 DNA reads TGTGCCAGCAGCCCTGAGACCGGGGGTACAAGAAACACCATATATTTT.

This clonotype was detected many times. The chain couples TRBV29-1 to TRBJ2-1; D not resolved. Germline V gene sequence: CDR1 SQVTM, CDR2 ANQGSEA. The germline V and J ends were trimmed by 5 bases and 6 bases, with 11 bases remaining between them. The CDR3 spans 12 residues. The DNA for the CDR3 is TGCAGCGTTCGAAGGGTCGGCAATGAGCAGTTCTTC. Protein sequence: CSVRRVGNEQFF.

There are many counts of this clonotype. V gene TRBV20-1 combines with J gene TRBJ2-3; 7 bases are shared with TRBD2. Trimming took 4 bases from V and 5 from J; bases not matched to a gene: 6. Germline-derived CDR1 and CDR2 are DFQATT and SNEGSKA (reference sequence). CDR3 length: 13 residues. Here the CDR3 DNA reads TGCAGTGCTACCAGCGGGGCCAAAGATACGCAGTATTTT. As protein: CSATSGAKDTQYF.

This clonotype has ten or more counts. The rearrangement links TRBV5-8 to TRBJ2-3; no reliable D call. V dropped 0 bases and J dropped 1 base, with 9 bases sitting between them. The CDR3 loop spans 15 amino acids. The germline V gene encodes CDR1 SGHTS and CDR2 YDEGEE. This CDR3 is CASSLVVGGTDTQYF. In DNA form, the CDR3 reads TGTGCCAGCAGCTTGGTGGTTGGCGGCACAGATACGCAGTATTTT.

Ten or more counts support this clonotype. The J gene is TRBJ2-3, the V gene TRBV3-1, with D perhaps assigned TRBD1 or TRBD2 (5 bases each). Looked up from germline, CDR1 is LGHDT and CDR2 is YNNKEL (reference sequence). Trimming removed 6 bases from V and 5 bases from J, with 18 bases in between. This CDR3 comprises 15 residues. In DNA, the CDR3 is TGTGCCAGCAGTCGCCAAAGAGGGGCGGGAGATACGCAGTATTTT. Protein product: CASSRQRGAGDTQYF.

This clonotype has ten or more counts. The CDR3 spells CAWRGTYEQYF. The CDR3 DNA follows: TGTGCCTGGAGAGGGACTTACGAGCAGTACTTC. The chain uses TRBV30 and TRBJ2-7, with D tentatively TRBD2 (6 bases). The V end lost 3 bases, the J end lost 4 bases, and 7 bases lay between the germline ends. The CDR3 is made up of 11 amino acids. CDR1 and CDR2 from the germline V gene are GTSNPN and SVGIG (reference sequence).

The chain recombines TRBV10-2 with TRBJ2-1; D may correspond to TRBD1 or TRBD2 (5 bases each). CDR3 size: 13 residues. CDR1 WSHSY and CDR2 SAAADI come from the germline V gene. Trimming removed 4 bases at V and 9 bases at J, with 13 bases between. The CDR3 nucleotides are TGCGCCAGCAGTGCGGTTCGGGGACCTGAGCAGTTCTTC. It specifies CASSAVRGPEQFF.